The 6 T cell receptor beta chains below come from one sample, sequenced in a study of human T cells and chemical hapten exposure (dated by TCRdb to 2020 to 2023). Library construction relied on RACE. The listed sequencing device is NextSeq 500. TCRdb cleaned the public reads at Q25 with fastp, built clones with MiXCR and kept in-frame beta chains. Entries that share a CDR3 protein sequence are merged under the most common genes and DNA. This sample is represented by fewer than 400,000 distinct CDR3 sequences; approximately 6.3% of them were singletons. The ten largest clones take up approximately 8.9% of the sample. The time point tag for this specimen amounts to: patch test 1, 2 weeks after DPC sensitization. This sample's treatment or condition label indicates: therapeutic diphenylcyclopropenone sensitization with weekly scalp DPC. The sequences come from whole blood, collected in connection with sensitization to the hapten diphenylcyclopropenone (DPC). Receptors were obtained from a woman between 18 and 29 years old with alopecia areata. Some clones in this sample may be carry-over from other donors' samples.

The chain carries TRBV2 and TRBJ2-3; no definite D call. This CDR3 has 12 amino acids. V was cut by 2 bases and J by 9 bases, with 9 bases left in between. The germline gives CDR1 SNHLY, CDR2 FYNNEI. The CDR3 region is CASSERSSTQYF. CDR3 DNA sequence: TGTGCCAGCAGTGAAAGGAGCAGCACGCAGTATTTT.

The J gene is TRBJ1-6, the V gene TRBV12-3 or TRBV12-4; TRBD1 matches at 10 bases. The CDR3 is made up of 16 amino acids. V gave up 9 bases and J gave up 10 bases; unmatched junction bases: 15. The CDR3 loop is CARSTEFDRGRSPLHF. CDR3 DNA sequence: TGTGCCAGAAGCACGGAATTTGACAGGGGGCGATCACCCCTCCACTTT.

This clonotype was found once. The gene calls are TRBV10-3 and TRBJ1-5, with TRBD1 identical over 8 bases. V lost 6 bases, J lost 3 bases, and 4 bases stayed unmatched. This CDR3 has 14 residues. Germline CDR1 reads ENHRY; CDR2 reads SYGVKD. CDR3 sequence (DNA): TGTGCCATCAGATTGACAGGGGACAATCAGCCCCAGCATTTT. Amino acids: CAIRLTGDNQPQHF.

This clonotype came up a few times. V and J are TRBV4-3 and TRBJ1-1, with 8 bases matching TRBD1. V gave up 0 bases and J gave up 2 bases; unmatched junction bases: 11. The CDR3 loop spans 18 amino acids. The V gene's germline CDR1 is LGHNA and CDR2 YSLEER. The CDR3 nucleotides read TGCGCCAGCAGCCAAGATGGCAGGGGGCGAAGGTCTAACACTGAAGCTTTCTTT. Protein product: CASSQDGRGRRSNTEAFF.

This clonotype was seen many times. The rearrangement joins TRBV3-1 to TRBJ2-1; no firm D call. CDR3 length: 12 amino acids. Trimming pared 3 bases from V and 8 bases from J, leaving 8 bases between. Germline V gene data show CDR1 as LGHDT and CDR2 as YNNKEL (reference sequence). For the CDR3, the DNA is TGTGCCAGCAGCCATTATTGGGATGAGCAGTTCTTC. As protein: CASSHYWDEQFF.

This clonotype was detected ten times or more. The junction departs from germline at one end; a sequencing error may be responsible. The V gene is TRBV15, the J gene TRBJ2-7; 13 nucleotides agree with TRBD2. Germline CDR1 reads LNHNV; CDR2 reads YYDKDF (reference sequence). The CDR3 contains 17 residues. Here the CDR3 DNA reads TGTGCCACCAGCAGCACTAGCGGGGGGGTACATCCCTACGCGCAGTACTTC. It encodes CATSSTSGGVHPYAQYF.